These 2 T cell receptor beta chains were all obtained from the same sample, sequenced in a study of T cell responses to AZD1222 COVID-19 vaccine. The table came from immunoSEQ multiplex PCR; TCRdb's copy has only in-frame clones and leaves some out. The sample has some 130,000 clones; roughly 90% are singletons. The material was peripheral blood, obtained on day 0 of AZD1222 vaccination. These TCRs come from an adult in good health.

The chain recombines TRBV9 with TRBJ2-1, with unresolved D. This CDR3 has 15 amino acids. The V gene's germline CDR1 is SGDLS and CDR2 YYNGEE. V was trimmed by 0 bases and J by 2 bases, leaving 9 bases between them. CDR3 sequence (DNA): TGTGCCAGCAGCGTAGACGCGCCAACCTACAATGAGCAGTTCTTC. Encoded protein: CASSVDAPTYNEQFF.

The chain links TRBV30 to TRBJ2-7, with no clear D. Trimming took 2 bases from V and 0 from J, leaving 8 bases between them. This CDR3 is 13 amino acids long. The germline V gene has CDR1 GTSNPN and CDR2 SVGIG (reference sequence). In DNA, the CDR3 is TGTGCCTGGAGTACCGGCAGCTCCTACGAGCAGTACTTC. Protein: CAWSTGSSYEQYF.